These 17 T cell receptor beta chains were sequenced from one sample in a study of T-cell reconstitution after alpha-beta-depleted transplantation in children. The TCRbeta library was prepared with unique molecular identifiers. Each CDR3 protein is one row after TCRdb ran MiXCR on the PCR reads. Of about 250,000 distinct CDR3 sequences listed, roughly 25% are singletons. This sample comprised PBMCs, mostly from graft donor cells, obtained 360 days after TCRalphabeta/CD19-depleted stem cell transplant. All receptors derive from a female patient aged 2-9 years who had a stem cell transplant for congenital amegakaryocytic thrombocytopenia, so the T cells may come from the graft donor.

This clonotype was counted a few times. The chain joins TRBV28 to TRBJ1-1; 10 bases line up with TRBD1. The V segment lost 7 bases and the J segment 7 bases; nucleotides outside the gene matches: 18. Germline V gene sequence: CDR1 MDHEN, CDR2 SYDVKM. The CDR3 consists of 17 residues. As DNA, the CDR3 is TGTGCCAGCACCAATCGGGGCCGGGACAGGGGTCGGATTGAAGCTTTCTTT. This encodes CASTNRGRDRGRIEAFF.

In this sample, this clonotype turned up a few times. This chain uses TRBV7-9 with TRBJ2-2; 9 bases fit TRBD1. The CDR3 covers 15 residues. The germline gives CDR1 SEHNR, CDR2 FQNEAQ (reference sequence). After removal of 4 bases from V and 5 bases from J, the junction contained 5 bases not matched to a gene. CDR3 DNA sequence: TGTGCCAGCAGCTCGGGGGACAGGGAAACCGGGGAGCTGTTTTTT. Translated: CASSSGDRETGELFF.

This clonotype was recorded a few times. CDR3 nucleotides: TGTGCCAGCAGCCCTAGACAGGGATCTAACTATGGCTACACCTTC. Protein product: CASSPRQGSNYGYTF. This sequence joins TRBV12-3 or TRBV12-4 and TRBJ1-2; 7 bases line up with TRBD1. The CDR3 extends over 15 amino acids. The junction had 7 bases not matched to a gene; V was cut back by 6 bases and J by 0 bases.

The chain combines TRBV15 with TRBJ2-4; possibly TRBD1 for D (6 bases). CDR1 is LNHNV and CDR2 is YYDKDF in the germline V gene (reference sequence). This CDR3 comprises 14 residues. The germline V and J ends were trimmed by 6 bases and 8 bases, with 17 bases remaining between them. The CDR3 sequence is CATSPTGLLDIQYF. The CDR3 nucleotides are TGTGCCACCAGTCCCACAGGGTTATTAGACATTCAGTACTTC.

About this clonotype itself: The junction differs from germline at one of its ends, possibly a read error. This CDR3 reads CAISDLSPRQLGNIIYF. The CDR3 nucleotides are TGTGCCATCAGTGACCTAAGTCCCCGACAGCTGGGGAACATCATATATTTT. V usage is TRBV10-3 and J usage is TRBJ1-3, with D possibly matching TRBD1 (5 bases). This CDR3 region has 17 residues. Germline CDR1 reads ENHRY; CDR2 reads SYGVKD.

The chain links TRBV2 to TRBJ2-7; D not resolved. Trimming left V 9 bases short and J 2 bases short, with 20 bases between. The CDR3 loop spans 15 amino acids. Germline V gives CDR1 SNHLY, CDR2 FYNNEI. Here the CDR3 reads CASKTFRLGPYEQYF. For the CDR3, the DNA is TGTGCCAGTAAGACGTTTCGTCTAGGACCCTACGAGCAGTACTTC. Supplemented by reference TRBV2 and TRBJ2-7, the full variable domain reads EPEVTQTPSHQVTQMGQEVILRCVPISNHLYFYWYRQILGQKVEFLVSFYNNEISEKSEIFDDQFSVERPDGSNFTLKIRSTKLEDSAMYFCASKTFRLGPYEQYFGPGTRLTVT.

This chain joins TRBV12-3 or TRBV12-4 and TRBJ2-7; 11 bases map to TRBD2. The CDR3 extends over 18 amino acids. The V gene end was trimmed by 3 bases and the J gene end by 3 bases; junction bases not matched to a gene: 13. The CDR3 here is CASSFIFKLAGEGYEQYF. DNA of the CDR3: TGTGCCAGCAGTTTCATCTTCAAACTAGCGGGAGAAGGCTACGAGCAGTACTTC.

This sequence joins TRBV29-1 and TRBJ1-1; 8 bases fit TRBD1. The V gene end was trimmed by 4 bases and the J gene end by 4 bases; junction bases not matched to a gene: 8. This CDR3 has 14 residues. Germline CDR1 SQVTM, CDR2 ANQGSEA. The CDR3 bases are TGCAGCGTTGCCCCCGGGACAGGATTCACTGAAGCTTTCTTT. This translates into CSVAPGTGFTEAFF.

This clonotype was picked up a small number of times. V is TRBV12-3 or TRBV12-4 and J is TRBJ2-3; D is ambiguous. Trimming removed 5 bases from V and 2 bases from J, with 11 bases in between. The CDR3 contains 14 residues. Here the CDR3 reads CASSVDSNTDTQYF. The CDR3 nucleotides read TGTGCCAGCAGTGTTGACTCGAACACAGATACGCAGTATTTT.

The genes are TRBV5-1 and TRBJ2-1; no reliable D call. V was pared by 0 bases and J by 2 bases, with 3 bases between. CDR1 is SGHRS, CDR2 YFSETQ, per germline. The CDR3 consists of 13 residues. The CDR3 spells CASSLATYNEQFF. The CDR3 DNA is TGCGCCAGCAGCTTGGCCACCTACAATGAGCAGTTCTTC.

With respect to this clonotype: Given a much more abundant clone one base away, this may be a read error. The genes are TRBV5-1 and TRBJ2-1; the match to TRBD2 covers 9 bases. The CDR3 consists of 13 residues. Germline-derived CDR1 and CDR2 are SGHRS and YFSETQ. The CDR3 sequence is CPSSSGTSTEQFF. CDR3 coding DNA: TGCCCCAGCAGCTCCGGGACTAGCACTGAGCAGTTCTTC.

This chain uses TRBV27 with TRBJ2-1, with 9 bases lining up with TRBD1. Trimming took 4 bases from V and 7 from J; bases not matched to a gene: 5. Germline V gives CDR1 MNHEY, CDR2 SMNVEV (reference sequence). CDR3 length: 14 amino acids. For the CDR3, the DNA is TGTGCCAGCAGTTGGGGGACAGGGCAGAATGAGCAGTTCTTC. As protein: CASSWGTGQNEQFF.

This clonotype has a handful of counts. The chain employs TRBV5-1 and TRBJ2-1; 12 positions match TRBD2. CDR1 SGHRS and CDR2 YFSETQ come from the germline V gene. The J segment lost 9 bases and the V segment lost 1 base, leaving 8 bases of the junction unmatched. The CDR3 runs to 16 residues. The CDR3 region is CASSLISSGGAGEQFF. The CDR3 DNA reads TGCGCCAGCAGCTTGATTTCTAGCGGGGGGGCCGGTGAGCAGTTCTTC.

Remarks on this clonotype: No conserved phenylalanine or tryptophan ends this CDR3, so it is likely a read error. The V and J genes are TRBV6-5 and TRBJ1-6; 9 nucleotides line up with TRBD1. Germline V CDR1 and CDR2: MNHEY, SVGAGI. V dropped 2 bases and J dropped 7; count of bases not matched to a gene: 0. The CDR3 runs to 14 residues. CDR3 sequence (DNA): TGTGCCAGCAGTTACGGGACAGGGAATTCACCCCTCCACTCT. Translated, it gives CASSYGTGNSPLHS.

The chain combines TRBV28 with TRBJ2-7, with TRBD1 matching over 7 bases. This CDR3 region has 13 residues. V dropped 7 bases and J dropped 3; count of bases not matched to a gene: 6. CDR1 and CDR2 (germline): MDHEN, SYDVKM. The chain's CDR3 is CASIHRGNYEQYF. The CDR3 bases are TGTGCCAGCATCCACAGGGGAAACTACGAGCAGTACTTC.

The CDR3 region is CASSLSKFQPQHF. CDR3 DNA sequence: TGTGCCAGCAGTTTGTCCAAATTCCAGCCCCAGCATTTT. The V call is TRBV12-3 or TRBV12-4, the J call TRBJ1-5; no clear D. Trimming pared 3 bases from V and 7 bases from J, leaving 10 bases between. The CDR3 consists of 13 residues.

The chain has TRBV2 and TRBJ2-7, with 10 bases fitting TRBD2. Germline CDR1 SNHLY, CDR2 FYNNEI. The CDR3 covers 15 residues. J was trimmed by 5 bases and V by 7 bases; bases with no gene match: 11. The chain's CDR3 is CASMYLLAGVNEQYF. The CDR3 region has the DNA TGTGCCAGCATGTACCTTCTAGCGGGAGTCAACGAGCAGTACTTC.